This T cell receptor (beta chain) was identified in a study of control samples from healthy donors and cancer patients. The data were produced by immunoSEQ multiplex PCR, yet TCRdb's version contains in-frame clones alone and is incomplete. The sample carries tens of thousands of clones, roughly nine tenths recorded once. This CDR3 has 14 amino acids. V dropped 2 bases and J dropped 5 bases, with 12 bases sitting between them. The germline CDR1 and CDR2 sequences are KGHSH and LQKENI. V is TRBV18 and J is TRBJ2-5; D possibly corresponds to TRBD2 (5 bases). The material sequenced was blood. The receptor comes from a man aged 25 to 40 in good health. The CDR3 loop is CASSPGRGPETQYF. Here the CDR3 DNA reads TGTGCCAGCTCACCAGGGAGAGGGCCGGAGACCCAGTACTTC.